What follows describes a single T cell receptor (beta chain). Its antigen remains unknown. Sequence at one end of the junction differs from germline and may be a read error. These data originate in a study of CD8+CD57+ T cells in acquired aplastic anemia. Findings and limits, study-wide: CD8+ Simpson's diversity in patients was not significantly different from that in controls. Almost 30 CD8+ CDR3 sequences occurred in both the patients and the controls.

The use of genomic DNA as template underpinned the TCR beta VDJ and CDR3 profiling. TCRdb reprocessed the reads with MiXCR, giving one entry per CDR3 protein. The data contain 350,000 to 450,000 distinct CDR3 sequences, 55% to 70% of them singletons. The receptor was isolated from a human donor in good health, serving as a control. Sequenced input: sorted CD4+, CD8+, or CD8+CD57+ T cells (not recorded which) from PBMCs.

CDR3 nucleotide sequence: TGTGCCAGCAGCTTACAGCCGGGACCGACTCACTACGGCTACACCTTC. Residues: CASSLQPGPTHYGYTF. The rearrangement uses TRBV9 and TRBJ1-2, with D tentatively TRBD1 (5 bases). The length of the CDR3 is 16 residues. CDR1 SGDLS and CDR2 YYNGEE come from the germline V gene.